This T cell receptor (beta chain) was sequenced during a study of beta chain features in type 1 diabetes. Study-level results: People with Type 1 diabetes carried modestly yet significantly shorter TCRB CDR3s in all four CD4+ subsets.

The CDR3 covers 16 residues. CDR1 and CDR2 (germline): SGDLS, YYNGEE. Trimming shortened V by 0 bases and J by 2 bases, and 14 bases separated the two germline ends. The whole isolated RNA underwent reverse transcription, so sequencing captured expressed TCRB transcripts. Libraries were prepared by immunoSEQ multiplex PCR; TCRdb keeps only in-frame clonotypes and omits some of them. Of about 330,000 clones detected, more than 9.5% appear once; the ten largest clones hold roughly 0.014%. This clone was seen more than once but under ten times. Its specificity is unknown. This chain joins TRBV9 and TRBJ1-2; D gene ambiguous. The clonotype originates from a woman in her 30s in good health. The sample consisted of naive CD4+ T cells from blood. The CDR3 here is CASSVASPGSNYGYTF. The CDR3 region has the DNA TGTGCCAGCAGCGTAGCTAGCCCGGGATCGAACTATGGCTACACCTTC.